The 4 T cell receptor beta chains in this list originate from one sample, sequenced in a study of memory CD4+ T cells and cytomegalovirus serostatus. The sort gate was single viable CD3+CD4+CD8-CD45RO+ cells for memory CD4+ T cells. Using immunoSEQ multiplex PCR, the repertoire was profiled, and TCRdb retains in-frame clones only, with some absent. Of approximately 46,000 clones listed, under 85% are singletons. Sequences were obtained from memory CD4+ T cells from blood. These receptors came from an adult in good health and CMV-seronegative.

The chain joins TRBV30 to TRBJ2-3; 11 positions agree with TRBD1. V shed 2 bases and J 3 bases; nucleotides not matched to a gene: 7. Germline V CDR1 and CDR2: GTSNPN, SVGIG (reference sequence). The length of the CDR3 is 16 residues. This chain's CDR3 is CAWSIWTGGVTDTQYF. For the CDR3, the DNA is TGTGCCTGGAGTATCTGGACAGGGGGCGTAACAGATACGCAGTATTTT.

The rearrangement joins TRBV7-8 to TRBJ1-2; TRBD1 matches 7 bases. CDR1 is SGHVS, CDR2 FQNEAQ, per germline. The CDR3 runs 15 residues. V dropped 0 bases and J dropped 3; count of bases not matched to a gene: 4. The CDR3 loop reads CASSLAKGADYGYTF. CDR3 DNA: TGTGCCAGCAGCTTAGCGAAGGGGGCTGACTATGGCTACACCTTC.

The V and J genes are TRBV15 and TRBJ1-1; tentatively, D is TRBD1 (6 bases). This CDR3 contains 14 residues. Germline CDR1 LNHNV, CDR2 YYDKDF (reference sequence). Trimming took 0 bases from V and 6 from J, leaving 11 bases between them. CDR3 sequence (DNA): TGTGCCACCAGCAGAGACGTGGGGGCCCCTGAAGCTTTCTTT. Its translation is CATSRDVGAPEAFF. Full variable domain (missing parts from reference TRBV15 and TRBJ1-1): DAMVIQNPRYQVTQFGKPVTLSCSQTLNHNVMYWYQQKSSQAPKLLFHYYDKDFNNEADTPDNFQSRRPNTSFCFLDIRSPGLGDTAMYLCATSRDVGAPEAFFGQGTRLTVV.

V gene TRBV7-6 combines with J gene TRBJ1-1; D is uncertain. Trimming stripped 5 bases from V and 4 bases from J, with 8 bases between. Germline values: CDR1 SGHVS, CDR2 FNYEAQ. The CDR3 has 12 residues. As DNA, the CDR3 is TGTGCCAGCAGCCCGGCGGTCACTGAAGCTTTCTTT. As protein: CASSPAVTEAFF. Full variable domain (remainder filled in from reference TRBV7-6 and TRBJ1-1): GAGVSQSPRYKVTKRGQDVALRCDPISGHVSLYWYRQALGQGPEFLTYFNYEAQQDKSGLPNDRFSAERPEGSISTLTIQRTEQRDSAMYRCASSPAVTEAFFGQGTRLTVV.